Listed below are T cell receptor beta chains from one sample, sequenced in a study of CD8 T cells in ankylosing spondylitis. In TCRdb, the 5' RACE reads were re-called with MiXCR into one record per CDR3 protein. This table has about 160,000 distinct CDR3 sequences, around 18% appearing once. Material: blood, either unsorted or a sorted T cell fraction (not recorded which). The receptors were sampled from a male donor with ankylosing spondylitis or in good health (not recorded which). Each CDR3 is given with its conserved first and last residue. Each record gives: J gene, CDR3 length, D gene, clone size, V gene, CDR3 protein, CDR3 DNA. D genes are given only for firm matches. The size of a clone is reported for some rows only, either as once, few or many, or as a class for expanded clones.

>TRBJ1-3|13|NA|many|TRBV29-1
CSVGWAGGNTIYF
TGCAGCGTTGGATGGGCGGGTGGAAACACCATATATTTT
>TRBJ1-5|13|NA|few|TRBV5-1
CASSLEVGQPQHF
TGCGCCAGCAGCTTGGAAGTCGGCCAGCCCCAGCATTTT
>TRBJ2-1|15|TRBD2|many|TRBV5-4
CASSPTSGVMNEQFF
TGTGCCAGCAGCCCTACTAGCGGAGTCATGAATGAGCAGTTCTTC
>TRBJ2-3|14|NA|many|TRBV5-1
CASSSGLSTDTQYF
TGCGCCAGCAGCTCGGGACTCAGCACAGATACGCAGTATTTT
>TRBJ2-1|13|NA|NA|TRBV28
CASSSTAYNEQFF
TGTGCCAGCTCCTCGACAGCTTACAATGAGCAGTTCTTC
>TRBJ2-3|13|TRBD2|NA|TRBV6-6
CASSPRAGGLQYF
TGTGCCAGCAGTCCCCGTGCGGGAGGGCTGCAGTATTTT
>TRBJ2-5|13|NA|many|TRBV2
CASSEVPGETQYF
TGTGCCAGCAGTGAAGTCCCAGGCGAGACCCAGTACTTC
>TRBJ1-1|13|NA|many|TRBV28
CASSHPGYTEAFF
TGTGCCAGCAGCCACCCAGGGTACACTGAAGCTTTCTTT
>TRBJ2-7|14|NA|NA|TRBV28
CASSLIRGAYEQYF
TGTGCCAGCAGTTTAATAAGGGGTGCCTACGAGCAGTACTTC
>TRBJ2-1|15|TRBD2|NA|TRBV20-1
CSAAESLAGYNEQFF
TGCAGTGCTGCCGAAAGTCTAGCGGGCTACAATGAGCAGTTCTTC
>TRBJ2-7|11|NA|few|TRBV6-2/TRBV6-3
CASSRLYEQYF
TGTGCCAGCAGCCGACTTTACGAGCAGTACTTC